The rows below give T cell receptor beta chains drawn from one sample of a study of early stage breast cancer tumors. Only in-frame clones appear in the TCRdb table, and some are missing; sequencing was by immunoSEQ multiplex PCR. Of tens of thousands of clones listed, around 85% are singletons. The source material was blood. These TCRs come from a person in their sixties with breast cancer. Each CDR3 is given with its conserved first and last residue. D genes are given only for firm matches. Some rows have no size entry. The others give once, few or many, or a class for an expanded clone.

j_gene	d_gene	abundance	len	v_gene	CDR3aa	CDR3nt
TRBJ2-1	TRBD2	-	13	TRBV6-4	CASSEASGTRLFF	TGTGCCAGCAGTGAAGCTAGCGGCACAAGACTGTTCTTC
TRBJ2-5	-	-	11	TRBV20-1	CSAPQRETQYF	TGCAGTGCTCCTCAACGAGAGACCCAGTACTTC
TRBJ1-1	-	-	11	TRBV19	CASSQGPRAFF	TGTGCCAGTAGTCAGGGGCCGCGGGCTTTCTTT
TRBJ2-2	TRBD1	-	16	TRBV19	CASSDIQGAGTGELFF	TGTGCCAGTAGTGATATACAGGGGGCGGGGACCGGGGAGCTGTTTTTT
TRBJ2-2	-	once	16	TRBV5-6	CASSPVGGQLTGELFF	TGTGCCAGCAGCCCGGTCGGGGGGCAATTAACCGGGGAGCTGTTTTTT
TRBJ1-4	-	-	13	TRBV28	CASSSGVNEKLFF	TGTGCCAGCAGTTCAGGGGTAAATGAAAAACTGTTTTTT
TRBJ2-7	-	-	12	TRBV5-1	CASSSRGYEQYF	TGCGCCAGCAGCTCCCGGGGGTACGAGCAGTACTTC
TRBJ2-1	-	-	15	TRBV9	CASSVEEGSYNEQFF	TGTGCCAGCAGCGTAGAAGAAGGCTCCTACAATGAGCAGTTCTTC
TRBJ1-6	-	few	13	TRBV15	CATSRAPNSPLHF	TGTGCCACCAGCAGAGCCCCGAATTCACCCCTCCACTTT
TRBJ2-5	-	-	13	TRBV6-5	CASSPTVQETQYF	TGTGCCAGCAGTCCGACAGTTCAAGAGACCCAGTACTTC
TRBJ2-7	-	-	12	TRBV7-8	CASSQGTSEQYF	TGTGCCAGCAGCCAGGGGACCTCCGAGCAGTACTTC
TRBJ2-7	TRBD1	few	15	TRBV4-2	CASSRPGQGTYEQYF	TGTGCCAGCAGCCGCCCGGGACAGGGCACTTACGAGCAGTACTTC
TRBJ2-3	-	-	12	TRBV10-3	CAISVYTDTQYF	TGTGCCATCTCCGTGTACACAGATACGCAGTATTTT
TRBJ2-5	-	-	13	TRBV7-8	CASSQERGQTQYF	TGTGCCAGCAGCCAAGAACGGGGTCAGACCCAGTACTTC
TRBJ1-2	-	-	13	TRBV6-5	CASRETGNYGYTF	TGTGCCAGCAGAGAAACAGGGAACTATGGCTACACCTTC
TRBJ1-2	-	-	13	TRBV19	CASSITELYGYTF	TGTGCCAGTAGTATAACGGAACTCTATGGCTACACCTTC
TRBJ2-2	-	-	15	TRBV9	CASSVVGVSAGELFF	TGTGCCAGCAGCGTAGTGGGTGTATCGGCCGGGGAGCTGTTTTTT
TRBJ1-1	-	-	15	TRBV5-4	CASSSWWGGDTEAFF	TGTGCCAGCAGCTCCTGGTGGGGGGGGGACACTGAAGCTTTCTTT
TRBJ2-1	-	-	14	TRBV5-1	CASSLAIAGGEQFF	TGCGCCAGCAGCTTGGCCATTGCGGGTGGAGAGCAGTTCTTC
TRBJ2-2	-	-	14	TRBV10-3	CAISRGPNTGELFF	TGTGCCATCAGTCGAGGGCCAAACACCGGGGAGCTGTTTTTT
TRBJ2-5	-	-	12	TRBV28	CASSLWGETQYF	TGTGCCAGCAGTTTATGGGGAGAGACCCAGTACTTC
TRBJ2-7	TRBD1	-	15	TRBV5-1	CASSFGQGASIEQYF	TGCGCCAGCAGCTTCGGACAGGGGGCTAGTATTGAGCAGTACTTC
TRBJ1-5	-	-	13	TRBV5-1	CASSWDSNQPQHF	TGCGCCAGCAGCTGGGATTCCAATCAGCCCCAGCATTTT
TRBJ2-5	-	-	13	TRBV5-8	CASSFLRGETQYF	TGTGCCAGCAGCTTCCTCCGAGGAGAGACCCAGTACTTC
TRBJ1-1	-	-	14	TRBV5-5	CASSLGSDKGRSFF	TGTGCCAGCAGCTTGGGATCTGACAAGGGTAGGTCTTTCTTT
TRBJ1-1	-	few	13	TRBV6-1	CASSRQVYTEAFF	TGTGCCAGCAGTCGACAGGTTTACACTGAAGCTTTCTTT
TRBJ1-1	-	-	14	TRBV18	CASSPPEGFTEAFF	TGTGCCAGCTCACCACCGGAGGGGTTCACTGAAGCTTTCTTT
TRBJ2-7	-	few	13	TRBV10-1	CASSGSGSYEQYF	TGCGCCAGCAGCGGGTCGGGATCCTACGAGCAGTACTTC
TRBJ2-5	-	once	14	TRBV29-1	CSAREQGTPETQYF	TGCAGCGCCCGAGAGCAGGGTACCCCAGAGACCCAGTACTTC
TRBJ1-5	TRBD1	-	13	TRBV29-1	CSVRQGGNQPQHF	TGCAGCGTTAGACAGGGCGGCAATCAGCCCCAGCATTTT
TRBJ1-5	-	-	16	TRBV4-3	CASSQESGGRGQPQHF	TGCGCCAGCAGCCAAGAGTCCGGGGGCCGGGGTCAGCCCCAGCATTTT
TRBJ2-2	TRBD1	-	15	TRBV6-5	CASRGTAREPGELFF	TGTGCCAGCAGGGGGACAGCGAGGGAGCCCGGGGAGCTGTTTTTT
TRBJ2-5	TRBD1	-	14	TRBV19	CASSMDRASETQYF	TGTGCCAGTAGTATGGACAGGGCGTCGGAGACCCAGTACTTC
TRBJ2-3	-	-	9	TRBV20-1	CLVPDTQYF	TGCCTGGTACCAGATACGCAGTATTTT
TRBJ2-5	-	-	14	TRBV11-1	CASSLGDVRETQYF	TGTGCCAGCAGCTTAGGAGACGTCAGGGAGACCCAGTACTTC
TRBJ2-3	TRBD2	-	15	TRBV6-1	CASSEWAGEADTQYF	TGTGCCAGCAGTGAATGGGCGGGGGAAGCAGATACGCAGTATTTT
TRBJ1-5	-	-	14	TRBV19	CASSRHGSNQPQHF	TGTGCCAGTAGTAGGCACGGCTCCAATCAGCCCCAGCATTTT
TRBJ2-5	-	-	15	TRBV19	CASSPRRGMEETQYF	TGTGCCAGTAGTCCCCGTCGGGGTATGGAAGAGACCCAGTACTTC
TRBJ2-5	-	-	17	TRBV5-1	CASSLGGGRLGQETQYF	TGCGCCAGCAGCTTGGGGGGCGGGCGTTTAGGACAAGAGACCCAGTACTTC